This paragraph covers one TCR beta chain sequence. Depth targeted 1 in 200,000 to 1 in 1 million T cells, averaging 10x coverage per clonotype. The assay was immunoSEQ multiplex PCR, and TCRdb's table has in-frame clones only and misses some. Among about 200,000 clones listed, approximately 79% were seen once. Trimming took off 0 bases at V and 6 bases at J, with 6 bases between the two ends. The V gene's germline CDR1 is SGHDN and CDR2 FVKESK. The CDR3 has 13 amino acids. The data derive from a study of cytotoxic CD8 clonotypes in ibrutinib-treated CLL. The material sequenced was PBMCs, taken after 12 months of ibrutinib treatment. The J gene is TRBJ2-4, the V gene TRBV14; D unclear. This receptor was taken from a human donor with chronic lymphocytic leukemia. CDR3 residues: CASSQDWGNIQYF. The CDR3 DNA is TGTGCCAGCAGCCAAGATTGGGGAAACATTCAGTACTTC.